This is a list of T cell receptor beta chains from one sample in a study of beta chain features in type 1 diabetes. Produced via immunoSEQ multiplex PCR; TCRdb's table is partial and in-frame only. The profile covers hundreds of thousands of clones, with more than 9.5% appearing a single time and 0.045% to 0.05% taken by the ten largest. Sequences were obtained from naive CD4+ T cells from blood. The receptors originated from a woman between 18 and 29 years old in good health. Both conserved end residues are part of each CDR3. D genes are given only for firm matches. The size entry is marked missing in some rows and otherwise reads once, few, many or a size class.

clone size	J gene	V gene	D gene	CDR3 DNA	CDR3 protein
-	TRBJ1-6	TRBV7-2	-	TGTGCCAGCAGCTCCCGGCAGGGGAATTATTCACCCCTCCACTTT	CASSSRQGNYSPLHF
few	TRBJ2-7	TRBV19	-	TGTGCCAGTAGTGCGGGACCGAGAAGTAACGAGCAGTACTTC	CASSAGPRSNEQYF
few	TRBJ1-1	TRBV25-1	-	TGTGCCAGCAGCGAGAGGAACACTGAAGCTTTCTTT	CASSERNTEAFF
-	TRBJ2-1	TRBV5-4	TRBD2	TGTGCCAGCAGCTTGGATTCTAGCGGGAGGGAGCAGTTCTTC	CASSLDSSGREQFF
few	TRBJ1-1	TRBV19	-	TGTGCCACCTGCCAGGGACAACTGAACACTGAAGCTTTCTTT	CATCQGQLNTEAFF
few	TRBJ1-2	TRBV29-1	TRBD1	TGCAGCGTCCCCGGGACAGGGAATAGGAATGGCTACACCTTC	CSVPGTGNRNGYTF
few	TRBJ2-5	TRBV28	-	TGTGCCAGTTCACAGGGTGAAAAGACCCAGTACTTC	CASSQGEKTQYF
few	TRBJ1-5	TRBV10-3	-	TGTGCCACCCGAGGGGGAAGCAATCAGCCCCAGCATTTT	CATRGGSNQPQHF
-	TRBJ1-2	TRBV7-2	-	TGTGCCAGCCAGACAGTTATAGGGGATTGGGACGGCTACACCTTC	CASQTVIGDWDGYTF
-	TRBJ1-5	TRBV7-3	TRBD1	TGTGCCAGCAGCTTAACGGGGACAGGGGGCCAGCCCCAGCATTTT	CASSLTGTGGQPQHF
few	TRBJ2-5	TRBV28	TRBD2	TGTGCCAGCAGTCTAGGACTAGCGGGGAGTCAAGAGACCCAGTACTTC	CASSLGLAGSQETQYF
few	TRBJ2-3	TRBV9	TRBD1	TGTGCCAGCAGCCCCCGGACAGGGGTGGATACGCAGTATTTT	CASSPRTGVDTQYF
few	TRBJ2-3	TRBV15	TRBD1	TGTGCCACCAGCAGAGGTGGGACAGGACGCTTAGATACGCAGTATTTT	CATSRGGTGRLDTQYF
few	TRBJ2-7	TRBV7-6	TRBD2	TGTGCCAGCAGCCGACCGAGCGGGAGGATCTCCTACGAGCAGTACTTC	CASSRPSGRISYEQYF
few	TRBJ1-4	TRBV18	-	TGTGCCAGCTCACTTACTGGGAATGAAAAACTGTTTTTT	CASSLTGNEKLFF
-	TRBJ2-2	TRBV4-2	TRBD2	TGTGCCAGCAGCCAAGACGGGACTAGCGGGAACACCGGGGAGCTGTTTTTT	CASSQDGTSGNTGELFF
many	TRBJ2-5	TRBV14	-	TGTGCCAGCAGCCAAGTCCGGGAGACCCAGTACTTC	CASSQVRETQYF
-	TRBJ2-3	TRBV18	-	TGTGCCAGCTCACCACTCCCAGATACGCAGTATTTT	CASSPLPDTQYF
-	TRBJ2-1	TRBV5-4	TRBD2	TGTGCCAGCAGCCCGCCGGGAGGGACTAGGGACGAGCAGTTCTTC	CASSPPGGTRDEQFF
-	TRBJ1-2	TRBV7-3	TRBD1	TGTGCCAGCAGCTTGAAAGGGGACAGCTATGGCTACACCTTC	CASSLKGDSYGYTF
-	TRBJ1-2	TRBV29-1	-	TGCAGCGTTGAAGACAGGGCAGGGTACGGCTATGGCTACACCTTC	CSVEDRAGYGYGYTF
-	TRBJ1-1	TRBV30	TRBD1	TGTGCCTGGAGTCTAGGACAGGGGTATGGAGCTTTCTTT	CAWSLGQGYGAFF
few	TRBJ2-2	TRBV7-9	-	TGTGCCAGCAGCTTAGAAACGAGAACCGGGGAGCTGTTTTTT	CASSLETRTGELFF
few	TRBJ2-3	TRBV5-1	-	TGCGCCAGCAGCTTGTTGAATACGCAGTATTTT	CASSLLNTQYF
few	TRBJ1-2	TRBV2	-	TGTGCCAGCAGTGAAGACTATGGCTACACCTTC	CASSEDYGYTF
-	TRBJ2-1	TRBV5-1	TRBD2	TGCGCCAGCAGCGGGACTAGCGGGCCGGGTGAGCAGTTCTTC	CASSGTSGPGEQFF
few	TRBJ2-1	TRBV6-1	TRBD2	TGTGCCAGCAGTGAACGCACTAGCGGGAGGGGGTACAATGAGCAGTTCTTC	CASSERTSGRGYNEQFF
-	TRBJ2-1	TRBV4-1	-	TGCGCCAGCAGCCAACCGGACAGAGACTCCTACAATGAGCAGTTCTTC	CASSQPDRDSYNEQFF
-	TRBJ1-1	TRBV29-1	TRBD1	TGCAGCGTTGAGGGACAGGGGAAATTGAACACTGAAGCTTTCTTT	CSVEGQGKLNTEAFF
few	TRBJ2-5	TRBV15	-	TGTGCCACCAGCAGAGAGTTAGGCGCCTCCCTCTGGGCAGAGACCCAGTACTTC	CATSRELGASLWAETQYF
few	TRBJ2-1	TRBV11-2	-	TGTGCCAGCAGCTTGATCCCTTCCAAGGGGGAGCAGTTCTTC	CASSLIPSKGEQFF
few	TRBJ1-2	TRBV15	-	TGTGCCACCAGCAGAGGAGGGACGGACTATGGCTACACCTTC	CATSRGGTDYGYTF
few	TRBJ1-2	TRBV14	-	TGTGCCAGCAGCCCCAACGTCGGCGGAGTCAATGGCTACACCTTC	CASSPNVGGVNGYTF
few	TRBJ2-1	TRBV25-1	-	TGTGCCAGCAGTGAATTGGGCAGGGCCTCCTACAATGAGCAGTTCTTC	CASSELGRASYNEQFF
-	TRBJ2-4	TRBV7-2	-	TGTGCCAGCAGCTTAGATGTTAGCAGGGTAGGCATTCAGTACTTC	CASSLDVSRVGIQYF
-	TRBJ1-6	TRBV6-6	-	TGTGCCAGCAGTTACTCTCAGGGGAGGGATTCACCCCTCCACTTT	CASSYSQGRDSPLHF
few	TRBJ2-1	TRBV14	-	TGTGCCAGCAGCCAAGTTTTCGGGGGTACAACCTCCAATGAGCAGTTCTTC	CASSQVFGGTTSNEQFF
-	TRBJ1-1	TRBV7-2	-	TGTGCCAGCAGCTTATCGGGGCCAACTGAAGCTTTCTTT	CASSLSGPTEAFF
few	TRBJ2-5	TRBV7-2	-	TGTGCCAGCAGCTTAGGATTCCAAGAGACCCAGTACTTC	CASSLGFQETQYF
-	TRBJ2-1	TRBV6-5	-	TGTGCCAGCAGTTACTCTAGTCCGTACAATGAGCAGTTCTTC	CASSYSSPYNEQFF
few	TRBJ2-7	TRBV29-1	-	TGCAGCGTTGAAGATTTAGGCGGGGAATATGACTCCGGCTACGAGCAGTACTTC	CSVEDLGGEYDSGYEQYF
few	TRBJ2-5	TRBV7-9	-	TGTGCCAGCAGCTTGTGGGACGCTAAAGAGACCCAGTACTTC	CASSLWDAKETQYF
many	TRBJ2-1	TRBV13	-	TGTGCCAGCAGCCGACCCTCGTCGGGGTCTGAGCAGTTCTTC	CASSRPSSGSEQFF